These 3 T cell receptor beta chains originate from one sample sequenced in a study of tumor-infiltrating lymphocytes in glioblastoma multiforme. Multiple V-beta primers and a C-beta primer amplified TCRB from RNA. TCRdb ran MiXCR on the multiplex PCR reads and lists one entry per CDR3 protein. The table lists 13,000 or so distinct CDR3 sequences, roughly 67% of them singletons. Source material: brain tumor tissue. The source is a male donor with glioblastoma.

This clonotype was picked up a small number of times. The rearrangement uses TRBV9 and TRBJ2-1; D not certain. V was cut by 1 base and J by 10 bases, with 6 bases left in between. Germline CDR1 is SGDLS and CDR2 is YYNGEE. There are 11 residues in the CDR3. The CDR3 protein is CASSVSEEQFF. CDR3 DNA: TGTGCCAGCAGCGTATCCGAGGAGCAGTTCTTC. The entire variable domain, with the rest obtained from reference TRBV9 and TRBJ2-1, is as follows: DSGVTQTPKHLITATGQRVTLRCSPRSGDLSVYWYQQSLDQGLQFLIQYYNGEERAKGNILERFSAQQFPDLHSELNLSSLELGDSALYFCASSVSEEQFFGPGTRLTVL.

The chain carries TRBV4-2 and TRBJ2-2; D is undetermined. Trimming took off 3 bases at V and 7 bases at J, with 9 bases between the two ends. Germline V CDR1 and CDR2: LGHNA, YNFKEQ. CDR3 length: 13 amino acids. The CDR3 region has the DNA TGTGCCAGCAGCCAGAAGAAGGTCGGGGAGCTGTTTTTT. Its translation is CASSQKKVGELFF.

This clonotype is termed large. The genes are TRBV11-2 and TRBJ2-2; 7 nucleotides agree with TRBD2. The V and J ends lost 5 bases and 6 bases, in that order; junction bases with no gene match: 6. Germline V CDR1 and CDR2: SGHAT, FQNNGV. The CDR3 has 14 amino acids. The CDR3 protein is CASSHGLDPGELFF. The CDR3 DNA is TGTGCCAGCAGCCACGGACTAGACCCCGGGGAGCTGTTTTTT.